This is a list of T cell receptor beta chains from one sample in a study of identifying expanded T cells in peripheral blood. Profiling relied on immunoSEQ multiplex PCR, and the TCRdb table lists in-frame clones only, not all of them. The data hold about 130,000 clones, with about 88% observed a single time. Material for sequencing was blood. The source is a person between 18 and 75 years old in good health. Both conserved end residues are part of each CDR3. Fields, in order: J gene, D gene, V gene, clone size, CDR3 DNA, CDR3 protein. The D gene is left open where the match is weak. Only some rows state a clone size, as once, few, many or a class for expanded clones.

>TRBJ1-1|.|TRBV7-2|.
TGTGCCAGCAGCTTAACCACAATGAACACTGAAGCTTTCTTT
CASSLTTMNTEAFF
>TRBJ1-1|TRBD1|TRBV11-1|once
TGTGCCAGCAGCCCTGGGACAGGGGTGCTCACTGAAGCTTTCTTT
CASSPGTGVLTEAFF
>TRBJ1-1|.|TRBV14|.
TGTGCCAGCAGCCAAGATGGGGGGATGAACACTGAAGCTTTCTTT
CASSQDGGMNTEAFF
>TRBJ2-1|TRBD2|TRBV6-6|.
TGTGCCAGCAATTTACTAGCGTCTGTAGACAATGAGCAGTTCTTC
CASNLLASVDNEQFF
>TRBJ2-2|TRBD2|TRBV4-2|.
TGTGCCAGCAGACCTTCTAGCGGGAGGGCCCCGAACACCGGGGAGCTGTTTTTT
CASRPSSGRAPNTGELFF
>TRBJ2-7|.|TRBV7-8|.
TGTGCCAGCAGTAAACAGGGAAGCTCCTGGGAGCAGTACTTC
CASSKQGSSWEQYF
>TRBJ2-7|TRBD2|TRBV9|.
TGTGCCAGCAGCGTAGCTGGGGCTAGCGGGCCCCAGGAAGGCGAGCAGTACTTC
CASSVAGASGPQEGEQYF
>TRBJ2-5|.|TRBV14|.
TGTGCCAGCAGCCAGGGCTTCGGTGGGGAGACCCAGTACTTC
CASSQGFGGETQYF
>TRBJ1-5|.|TRBV18|.
TGTGCCAGCTCACCCCAGGGATCTCAGCCCCAGCATTTT
CASSPQGSQPQHF
>TRBJ2-3|.|TRBV7-2|.
TGTGCCAGCAGCTCAGGGGTCACAGATACGCAGTATTTT
CASSSGVTDTQYF
>TRBJ2-2|.|TRBV6-1|.
TGTGCCAGCCTCCTGCTAAACACCGGGGAGCTGTTTTTT
CASLLLNTGELFF
>TRBJ1-1|.|TRBV29-1|.
TGCAGCGTTGATTTCCGGGGCCAGAAACCGAACACTGAAGCTTTCTTT
CSVDFRGQKPNTEAFF
>TRBJ1-3|.|TRBV2|.
TGTGCCAGCAGGAGCGCTGGCTCTGGAAACACCATATATTTT
CASRSAGSGNTIYF
>TRBJ2-7|.|TRBV28|once
TGTGCCAGCACGGGCCCCTACGAGCAGTACTTC
CASTGPYEQYF
>TRBJ2-7|.|TRBV2|few
TGTGCCAGCAGTCAAGGGGGGACCTACGAGCAGTACTTC
CASSQGGTYEQYF
>TRBJ1-5|TRBD1|TRBV7-8|.
TGTGCCAGCAGCTTAGCGCCTTACAGGGGTTTGGGCAATCAGCCCCAGCATTTT
CASSLAPYRGLGNQPQHF
>TRBJ1-3|.|TRBV10-1|.
TGCGCCAGCAGTAAATCGTCCGGAAACACCATATATTTT
CASSKSSGNTIYF
>TRBJ2-2|.|TRBV28|medium-sized
TGTGCCAGCAGCTTTACTAGCAGAAGGAACACCGGGGAGCTGTTTTTT
CASSFTSRRNTGELFF
>TRBJ1-5|.|TRBV2|.
TGTGCCAGCAGGGATGTGCGGACCAGGAGCAATCAGCCCCAGCATTTT
CASRDVRTRSNQPQHF
>TRBJ2-2|TRBD1|TRBV18|.
TGTGCCAGCTCACCACAGGGGGCCGTGGACACCGGGGAGCTGTTTTTT
CASSPQGAVDTGELFF
>TRBJ2-7|.|TRBV2|.
TGTGCCAGCACCACAGGGTTGTCCTACGAGCAGTACTTC
CASTTGLSYEQYF
>TRBJ2-7|.|TRBV10-2|.
TGCGCCAGCAGTGACTCCCAGAGCTCCTACGAGCAGTACTTC
CASSDSQSSYEQYF
>TRBJ2-1|.|TRBV5-6|.
TGTGCCAGCAGCTTGTCCAGGGTCGATGAGCAGTTCTTC
CASSLSRVDEQFF